This TCR beta chain was captured in a study of blood T cell repertoires in COVID-19. Overall study context: In each case, the material was cDNA or gDNA derived from T cells, B-cell-depleted T cells, or PBMCs.

Clones were sequenced by immunoSEQ multiplex PCR, and TCRdb holds only the in-frame ones, with some missing. This table holds fewer than 200,000 clones, roughly 82% found once. The age range of participants was about 18 to 95 years, with residence in about two dozen US areas. Cohorts were assigned according to the clinical history that participants reported. The CDR3 has 13 amino acids. V was cut by 2 bases and J by 0 bases, with 6 bases left in between. Germline lookup yields CDR1 SGHDT and CDR2 YYEEEE. The chain links TRBV5-6 to TRBJ2-7, with a weak D call TRBD2 (6 bases). The sample consisted of PBMCs or T cells enriched from blood (not recorded which). This TCR was recovered from a woman aged 55-70 years with acute COVID-19. CDR3 nucleotides: TGTGCCAGCAGCTTCGGGAGCTCCTACGAGCAGTACTTC. Protein: CASSFGSSYEQYF.